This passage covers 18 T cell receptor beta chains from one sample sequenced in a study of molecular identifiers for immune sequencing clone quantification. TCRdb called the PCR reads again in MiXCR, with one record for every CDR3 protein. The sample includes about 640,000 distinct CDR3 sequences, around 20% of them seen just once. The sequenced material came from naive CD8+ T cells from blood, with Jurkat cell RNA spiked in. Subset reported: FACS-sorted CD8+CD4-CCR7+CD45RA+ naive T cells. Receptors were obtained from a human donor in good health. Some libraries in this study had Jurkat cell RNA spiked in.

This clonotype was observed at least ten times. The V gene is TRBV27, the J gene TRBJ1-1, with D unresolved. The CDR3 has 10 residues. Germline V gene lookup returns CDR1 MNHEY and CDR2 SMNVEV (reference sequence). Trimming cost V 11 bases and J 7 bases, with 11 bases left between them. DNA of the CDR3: TGTGCCGCCGGGTGGGGTGAAGCTTTCTTT. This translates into CAAGWGEAFF.

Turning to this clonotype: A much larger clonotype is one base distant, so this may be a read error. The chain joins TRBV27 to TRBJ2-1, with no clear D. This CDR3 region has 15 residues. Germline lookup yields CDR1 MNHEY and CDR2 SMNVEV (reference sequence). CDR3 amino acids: CAGSLSQATYNEQFF. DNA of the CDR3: TGTGCCGGCAGTTTGTCCCAGGCCACCTACAATGAGCAGTTCTTC.

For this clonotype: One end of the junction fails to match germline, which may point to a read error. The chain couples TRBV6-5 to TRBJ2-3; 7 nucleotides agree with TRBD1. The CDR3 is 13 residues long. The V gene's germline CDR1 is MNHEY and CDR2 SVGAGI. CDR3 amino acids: CASSSLGQPLVDF. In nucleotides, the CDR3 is TGTGCCAGCAGCTCCCTGGGACAGCCCCTTGTGGATTTT.

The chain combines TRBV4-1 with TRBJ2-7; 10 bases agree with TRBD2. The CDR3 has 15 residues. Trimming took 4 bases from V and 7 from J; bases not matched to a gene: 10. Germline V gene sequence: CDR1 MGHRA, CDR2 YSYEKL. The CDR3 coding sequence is TGCGCCAGCAGCCCTCTAGCGGGGGACCTTAAAGAGCAGTACTTC. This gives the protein CASSPLAGDLKEQYF.

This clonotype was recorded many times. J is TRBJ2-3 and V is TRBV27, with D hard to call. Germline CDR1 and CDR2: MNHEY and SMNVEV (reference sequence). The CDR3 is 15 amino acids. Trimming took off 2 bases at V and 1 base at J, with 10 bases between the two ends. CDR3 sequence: CASSLGPQGTDTQYF. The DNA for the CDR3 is TGTGCCAGCAGTTTAGGGCCCCAAGGCACAGATACGCAGTATTTT.

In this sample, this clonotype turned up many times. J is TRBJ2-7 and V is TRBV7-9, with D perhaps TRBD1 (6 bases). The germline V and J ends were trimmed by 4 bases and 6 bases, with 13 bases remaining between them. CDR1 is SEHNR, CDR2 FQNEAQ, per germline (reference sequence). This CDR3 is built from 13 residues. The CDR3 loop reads CASSSGTISEQYF. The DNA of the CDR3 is TGTGCCAGCAGCTCCGGGACAATTAGCGAGCAGTACTTC.

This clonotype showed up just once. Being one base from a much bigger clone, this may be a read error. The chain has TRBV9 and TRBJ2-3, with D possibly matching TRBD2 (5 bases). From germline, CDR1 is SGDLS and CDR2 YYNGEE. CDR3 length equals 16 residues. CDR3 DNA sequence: TGTGCCGGCAGTGCCCCCCCAGCGGAGAGCACAGATACGCAGTATTTT. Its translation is CAGSAPPAESTDTQYF. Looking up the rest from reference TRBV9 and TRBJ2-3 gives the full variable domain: DSGVTQTPKHLITATGQRVTLRCSPRSGDLSVYWYQQSLDQGLQFLIQYYNGEERAKGNILERFSAQQFPDLHSELNLSSLELGDSALYFCAGSAPPAESTDTQYFGPGTRLTVL.

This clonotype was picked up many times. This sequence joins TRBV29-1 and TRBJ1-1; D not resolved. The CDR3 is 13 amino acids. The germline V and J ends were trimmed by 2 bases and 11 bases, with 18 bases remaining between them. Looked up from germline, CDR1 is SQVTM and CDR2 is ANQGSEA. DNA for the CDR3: TGCAGCGTTGAACTGCGAATTAACGACGTGGCTTTCTTT. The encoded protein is CSVELRINDVAFF.

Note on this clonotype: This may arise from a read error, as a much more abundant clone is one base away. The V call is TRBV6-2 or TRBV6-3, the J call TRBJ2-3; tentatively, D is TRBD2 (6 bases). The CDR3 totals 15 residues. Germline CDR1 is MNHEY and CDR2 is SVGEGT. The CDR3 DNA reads TGTACCAGCAGTTACTCGATGGGAGGTACAGATACGCAGTATTTT. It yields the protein CTSSYSMGGTDTQYF.

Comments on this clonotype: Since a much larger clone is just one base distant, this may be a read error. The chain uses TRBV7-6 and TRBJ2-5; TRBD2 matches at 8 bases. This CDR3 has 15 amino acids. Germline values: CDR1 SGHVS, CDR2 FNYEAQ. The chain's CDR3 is CASSYISGGQEAQYF. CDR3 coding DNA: TGTGCCAGCAGCTATATTTCGGGAGGGCAAGAGGCCCAGTACTTC.

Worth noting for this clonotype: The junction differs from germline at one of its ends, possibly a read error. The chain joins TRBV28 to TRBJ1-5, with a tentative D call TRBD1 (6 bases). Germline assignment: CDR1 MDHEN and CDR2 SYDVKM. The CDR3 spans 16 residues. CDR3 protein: CASSTTRIGTNQPRHF. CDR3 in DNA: TGTGCCAGCAGTACGACAAGGATCGGGACAAATCAGCCCCGGCATTTT. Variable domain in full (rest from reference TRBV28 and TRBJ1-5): DVKVTQSSRYLVKRTGEKVFLECVQDMDHENMFWYRQDPGLGLRLIYFSYDVKMKEKGDIPEGYSVSREKKERFSLILESASTNQTSMYLCASSTTRIGTNQPRHFGDGTRLSIL.

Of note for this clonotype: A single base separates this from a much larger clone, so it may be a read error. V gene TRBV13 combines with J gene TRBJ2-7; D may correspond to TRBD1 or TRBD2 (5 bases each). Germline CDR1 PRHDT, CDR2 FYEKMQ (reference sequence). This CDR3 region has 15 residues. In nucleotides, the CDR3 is TGTGCCAGCAGCTTAACCGGGGCCCAATGGGGCGAGCAGTGCTTC. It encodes CASSLTGAQWGEQCF.

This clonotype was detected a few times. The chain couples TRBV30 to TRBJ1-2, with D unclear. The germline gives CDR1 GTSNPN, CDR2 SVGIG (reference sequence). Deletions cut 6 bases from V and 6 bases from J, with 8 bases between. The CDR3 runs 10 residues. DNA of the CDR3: TGTGCCTGCCAACTGGATGGCTACACCTTC. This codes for CACQLDGYTF.

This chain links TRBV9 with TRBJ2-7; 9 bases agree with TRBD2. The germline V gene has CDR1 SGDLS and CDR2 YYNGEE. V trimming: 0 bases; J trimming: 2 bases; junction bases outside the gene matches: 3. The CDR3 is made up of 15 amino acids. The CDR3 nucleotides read TGTGCCAGCAGCGTAGGGCGGGAGGGCACCTACGAGCAGTACTTC. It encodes CASSVGREGTYEQYF.

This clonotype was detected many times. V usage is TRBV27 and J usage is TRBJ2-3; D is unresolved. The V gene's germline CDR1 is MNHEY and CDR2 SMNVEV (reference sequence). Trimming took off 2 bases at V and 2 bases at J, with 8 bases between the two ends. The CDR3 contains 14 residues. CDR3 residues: CASSLMGNTDTQYF. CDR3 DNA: TGTGCCAGCAGTTTAATGGGAAACACAGATACGCAGTATTTT.

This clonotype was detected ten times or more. The CDR3 sequence: CASEQGTGEAFF. CDR3 bases: TGTGCCAGTGAACAGGGTACGGGTGAAGCTTTCTTT. This chain joins TRBV6-2 or TRBV6-3 and TRBJ1-1; possibly TRBD1 for D (6 bases). With 9 bases removed from V and 7 bases from J, the gap between germline ends came to 15 bases. CDR1 MNHEY and CDR2 SVGEGT come from the germline V gene. The CDR3 extends over 12 amino acids.

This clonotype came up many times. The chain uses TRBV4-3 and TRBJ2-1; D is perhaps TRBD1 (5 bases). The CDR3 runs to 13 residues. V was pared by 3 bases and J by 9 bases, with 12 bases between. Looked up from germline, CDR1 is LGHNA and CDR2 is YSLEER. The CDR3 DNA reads TGCGCCAGCAGCCAGGAAAGGGGATTTGAGCAGTTCTTC. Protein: CASSQERGFEQFF.

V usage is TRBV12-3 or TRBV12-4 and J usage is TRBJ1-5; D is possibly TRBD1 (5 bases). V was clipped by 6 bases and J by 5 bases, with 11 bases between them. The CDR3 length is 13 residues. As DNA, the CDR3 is TGTGCCAGCAGCTCCGACAGCCATCAGCCCCAGCATTTT. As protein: CASSSDSHQPQHF.